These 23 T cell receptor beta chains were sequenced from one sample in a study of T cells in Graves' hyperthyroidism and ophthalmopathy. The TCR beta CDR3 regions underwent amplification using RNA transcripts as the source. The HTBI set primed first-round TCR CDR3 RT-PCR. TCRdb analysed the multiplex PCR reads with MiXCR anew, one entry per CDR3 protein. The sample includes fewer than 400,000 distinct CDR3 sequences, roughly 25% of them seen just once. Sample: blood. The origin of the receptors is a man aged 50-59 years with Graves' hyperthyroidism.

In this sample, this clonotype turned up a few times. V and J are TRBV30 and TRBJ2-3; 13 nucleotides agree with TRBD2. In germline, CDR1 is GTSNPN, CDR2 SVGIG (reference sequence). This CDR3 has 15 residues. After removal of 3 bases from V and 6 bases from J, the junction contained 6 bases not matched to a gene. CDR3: CAWSWTSGSSDTQYF. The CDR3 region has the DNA TGTGCCTGGAGCTGGACTAGCGGGAGTTCGGATACGCAGTATTTT. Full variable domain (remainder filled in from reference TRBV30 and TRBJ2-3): SQTIHQWPATLVQPVGSPLSLECTVEGTSNPNLYWYRQAAGRGLQLLFYSVGIGQISSEVPQNLSASRPQDRQFILSSKKLLLSDSGFYLCAWSWTSGSSDTQYFGPGTRLTVL.

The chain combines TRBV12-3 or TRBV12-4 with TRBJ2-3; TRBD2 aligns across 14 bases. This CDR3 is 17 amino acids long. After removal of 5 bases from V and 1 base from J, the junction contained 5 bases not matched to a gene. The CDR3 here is CASSNTGLAGGTDTQYF. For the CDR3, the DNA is TGTGCCAGCAGTAACACGGGACTAGCGGGAGGCACAGATACGCAGTATTTT.

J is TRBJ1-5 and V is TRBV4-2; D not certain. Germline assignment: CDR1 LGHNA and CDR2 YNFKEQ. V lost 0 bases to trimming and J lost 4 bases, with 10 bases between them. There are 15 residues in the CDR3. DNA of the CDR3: TGTGCCAGCAGCCAAGACCAATTCAAGAATCAGCCCCAGCATTTT. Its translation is CASSQDQFKNQPQHF.

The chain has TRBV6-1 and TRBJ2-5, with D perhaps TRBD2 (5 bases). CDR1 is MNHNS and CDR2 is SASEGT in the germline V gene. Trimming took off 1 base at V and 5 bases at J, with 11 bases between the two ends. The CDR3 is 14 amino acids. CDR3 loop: CASSEGSSAETQYF. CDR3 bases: TGTGCCAGCAGTGAAGGGAGTAGCGCGGAGACCCAGTACTTC.

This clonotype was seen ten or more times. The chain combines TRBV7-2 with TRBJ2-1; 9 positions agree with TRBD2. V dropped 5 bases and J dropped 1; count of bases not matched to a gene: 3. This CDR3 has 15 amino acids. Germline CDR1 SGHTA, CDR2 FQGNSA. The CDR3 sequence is CASSVSGRSYNEQFF. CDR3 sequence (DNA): TGTGCCAGCAGCGTTAGCGGGAGATCCTACAATGAGCAGTTCTTC.

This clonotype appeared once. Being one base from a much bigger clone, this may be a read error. In nucleotides, the CDR3 is TGTGCCGGCAGTCTGAAAAATGAGCAGTTCTTC. Translation gives CAGSLKNEQFF. The V gene is TRBV12-3 or TRBV12-4, the J gene TRBJ2-1; D remains ambiguous. The CDR3 length is 11 residues.

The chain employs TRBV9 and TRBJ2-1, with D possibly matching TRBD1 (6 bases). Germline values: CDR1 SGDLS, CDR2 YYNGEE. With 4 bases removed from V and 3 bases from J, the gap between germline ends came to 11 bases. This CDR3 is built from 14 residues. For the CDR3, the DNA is TGTGCCAGCAGCCAGGGACACATCTACAATGAGCAGTTCTTC. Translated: CASSQGHIYNEQFF.

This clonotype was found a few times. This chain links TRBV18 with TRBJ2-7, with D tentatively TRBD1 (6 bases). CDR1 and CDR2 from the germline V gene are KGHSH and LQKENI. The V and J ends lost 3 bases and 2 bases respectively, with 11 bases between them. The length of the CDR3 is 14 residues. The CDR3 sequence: CASSPDRNTYEQYF. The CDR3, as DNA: TGTGCCAGCTCACCCGACAGGAATACCTACGAGCAGTACTTC.

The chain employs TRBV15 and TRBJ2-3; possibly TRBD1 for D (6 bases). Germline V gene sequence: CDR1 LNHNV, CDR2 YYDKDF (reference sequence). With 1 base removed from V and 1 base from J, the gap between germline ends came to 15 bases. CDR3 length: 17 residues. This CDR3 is CATSRGLQGLGTDTQYF. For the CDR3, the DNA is TGTGCCACCAGCAGAGGGCTACAGGGTCTAGGCACAGATACGCAGTATTTT.

DNA for the CDR3: TGTGCCATCAGGGGCCAAGTGGGCTACGAGCAGTACTTC. This translates into CAIRGQVGYEQYF. V usage is TRBV10-3 and J usage is TRBJ2-7, with D unclear. V gave up 6 bases and J gave up 3 bases, with 12 bases separating them. Per germline, CDR1 ENHRY and CDR2 SYGVKD. The CDR3 loop spans 13 amino acids.

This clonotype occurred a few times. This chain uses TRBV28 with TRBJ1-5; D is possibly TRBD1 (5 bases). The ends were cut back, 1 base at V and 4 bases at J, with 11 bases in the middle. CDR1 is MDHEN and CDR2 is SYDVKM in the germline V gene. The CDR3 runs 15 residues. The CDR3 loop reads CASSLLGASNQPQHF. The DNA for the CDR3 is TGTGCCAGCAGTTTATTAGGGGCGAGTAATCAGCCCCAGCATTTT. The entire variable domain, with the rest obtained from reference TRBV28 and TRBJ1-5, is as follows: DVKVTQSSRYLVKRTGEKVFLECVQDMDHENMFWYRQDPGLGLRLIYFSYDVKMKEKGDIPEGYSVSREKKERFSLILESASTNQTSMYLCASSLLGASNQPQHFGDGTRLSIL.

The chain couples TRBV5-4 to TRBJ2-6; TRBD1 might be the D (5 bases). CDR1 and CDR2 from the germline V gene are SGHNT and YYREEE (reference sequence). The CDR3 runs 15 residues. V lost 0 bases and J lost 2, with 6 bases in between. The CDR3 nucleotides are TGTGCCAGCAGCTTGGTCAGGGCTGGGGCCAACGTCCTGACTTTC. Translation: CASSLVRAGANVLTF.

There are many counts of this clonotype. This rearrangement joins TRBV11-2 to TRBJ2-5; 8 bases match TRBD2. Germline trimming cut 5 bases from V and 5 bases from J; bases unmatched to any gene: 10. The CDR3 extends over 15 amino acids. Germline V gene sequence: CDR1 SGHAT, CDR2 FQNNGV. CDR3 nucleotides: TGTGCCAGCAGCCCGGGAGCGGGAGAACTGGAGACCCAGTACTTC. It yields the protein CASSPGAGELETQYF.

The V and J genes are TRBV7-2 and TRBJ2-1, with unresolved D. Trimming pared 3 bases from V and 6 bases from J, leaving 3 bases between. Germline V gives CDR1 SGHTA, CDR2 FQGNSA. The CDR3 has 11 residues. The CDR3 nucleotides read TGTGCCAGCAGCTTTTTCAATGAGCAGTTCTTC. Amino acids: CASSFFNEQFF.

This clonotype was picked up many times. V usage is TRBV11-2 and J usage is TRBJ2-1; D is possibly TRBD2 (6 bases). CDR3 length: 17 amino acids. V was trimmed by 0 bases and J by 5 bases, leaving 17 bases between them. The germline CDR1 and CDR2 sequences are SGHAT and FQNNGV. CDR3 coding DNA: TGTGCCAGCAGCTTAGATGGCGTCCTTGGACTAAACAATGAGCAGTTCTTC. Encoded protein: CASSLDGVLGLNNEQFF.

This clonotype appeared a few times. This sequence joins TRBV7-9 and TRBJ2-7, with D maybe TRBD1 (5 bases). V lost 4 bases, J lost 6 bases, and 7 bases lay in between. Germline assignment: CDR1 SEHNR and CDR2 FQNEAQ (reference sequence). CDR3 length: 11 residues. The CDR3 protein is CASSYQGEQYF. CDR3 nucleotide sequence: TGTGCCAGCAGCTATCAGGGCGAGCAGTACTTC. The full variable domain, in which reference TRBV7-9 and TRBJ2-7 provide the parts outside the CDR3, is DTGVSQNPRHKITKRGQNVTFRCDPISEHNRLYWYRQTLGQGPEFLTYFQNEAQLEKSRLLSDRFSAERPKGSFSTLEIQRTEQGDSAMYLCASSYQGEQYFGPGTRLTVT.

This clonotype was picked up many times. The CDR3 DNA sequence: TGTGCCAGCAGCTTCGGGACTAGCGGGATGGGCACAGATACGCAGTATTTT. It specifies CASSFGTSGMGTDTQYF. The chain joins TRBV7-3 to TRBJ2-3; the match to TRBD2 covers 13 bases. The V segment lost 3 bases and the J segment 1 base; nucleotides outside the gene matches: 4. The CDR3 is 17 residues long. CDR1 is SGHTA, CDR2 FQGTGA, per germline.

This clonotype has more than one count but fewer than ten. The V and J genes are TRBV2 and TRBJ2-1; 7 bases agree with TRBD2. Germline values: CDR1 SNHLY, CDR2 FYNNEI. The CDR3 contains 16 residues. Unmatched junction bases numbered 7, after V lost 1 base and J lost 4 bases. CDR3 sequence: CASSEGPAGTYNEQFF. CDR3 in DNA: TGTGCCAGCAGTGAAGGTCCAGCGGGAACATACAATGAGCAGTTCTTC.

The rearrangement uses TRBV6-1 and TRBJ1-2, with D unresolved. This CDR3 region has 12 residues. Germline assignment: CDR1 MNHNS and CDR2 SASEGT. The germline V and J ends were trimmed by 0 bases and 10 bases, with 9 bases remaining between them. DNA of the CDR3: TGTGCCAGCAGTGAAGCGCATGGGGACTACACCTTC. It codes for CASSEAHGDYTF.

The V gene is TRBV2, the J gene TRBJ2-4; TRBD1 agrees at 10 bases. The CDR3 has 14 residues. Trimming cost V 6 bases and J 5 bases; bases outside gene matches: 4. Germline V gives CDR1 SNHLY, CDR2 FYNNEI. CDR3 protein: CASSGTGVQNIQYF. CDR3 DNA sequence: TGTGCCAGCAGCGGGACAGGGGTTCAAAACATTCAGTACTTC.

The CDR3 is CSARNNRGSYEQYF. The CDR3, as DNA: TGCAGTGCTAGAAACAACAGGGGGTCCTACGAGCAGTACTTC. The chain joins TRBV20-1 to TRBJ2-7; 8 nucleotides agree with TRBD1. The CDR3 contains 14 residues. V was clipped by 2 bases and J by 1 base; unmatched bases: 4. In germline, CDR1 is DFQATT, CDR2 SNEGSKA (reference sequence).

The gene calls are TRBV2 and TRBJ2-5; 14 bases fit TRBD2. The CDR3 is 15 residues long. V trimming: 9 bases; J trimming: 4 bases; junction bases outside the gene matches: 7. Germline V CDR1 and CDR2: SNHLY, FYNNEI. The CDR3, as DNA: TGTGCCAGGGGACTAGCGGGAGTTGGGGGAGAGACCCAGTACTTC. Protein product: CARGLAGVGGETQYF.

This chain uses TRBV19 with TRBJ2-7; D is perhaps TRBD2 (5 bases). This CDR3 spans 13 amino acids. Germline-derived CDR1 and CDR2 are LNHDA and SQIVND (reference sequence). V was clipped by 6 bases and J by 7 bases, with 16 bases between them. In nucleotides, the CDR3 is TGTGCCAGTAGCGTGGACTCCCTTAGGGAGCAGTACTTC. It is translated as CASSVDSLREQYF.